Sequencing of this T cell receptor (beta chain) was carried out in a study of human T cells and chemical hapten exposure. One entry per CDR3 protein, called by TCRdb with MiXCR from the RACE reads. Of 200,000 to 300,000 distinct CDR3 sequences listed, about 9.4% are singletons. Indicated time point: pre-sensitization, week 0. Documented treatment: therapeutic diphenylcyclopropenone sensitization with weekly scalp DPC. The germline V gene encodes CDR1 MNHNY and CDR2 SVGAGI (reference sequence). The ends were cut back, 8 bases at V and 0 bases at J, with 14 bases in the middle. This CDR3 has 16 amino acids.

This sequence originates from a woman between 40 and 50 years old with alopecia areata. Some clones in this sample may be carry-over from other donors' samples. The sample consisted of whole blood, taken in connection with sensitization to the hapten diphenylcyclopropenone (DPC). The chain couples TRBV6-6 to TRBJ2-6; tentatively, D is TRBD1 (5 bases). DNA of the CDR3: TGTGCCAGCCGAACCTCAGACAGCTCTGGGGCCAACGTCCTGACTTTC. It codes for CASRTSDSSGANVLTF.